The entry below describes one T cell receptor (beta chain). The sample comes from a study of T cells after posttransplantation cyclophosphamide. Libraries were prepared by immunoSEQ multiplex PCR; TCRdb keeps only in-frame clonotypes and omits some of them. The table lists about 21,000 clones, approximately 86% of them singletons. The CDR3 spans 12 residues. With 8 bases removed from V and 5 bases from J, the gap between germline ends came to 10 bases. Germline V gene lookup returns CDR1 ENHRY and CDR2 SYGVKD. Controls had myeloablative marrow grafts with methotrexate and calcineurin inhibitor, sampled at 1 year.

The gene calls are TRBV10-3 and TRBJ2-1; D unclear. The receptor comes from a female patient in her 30s who received an allogeneic stem cell transplant from an unrelated donor, was CMV-positive, and had acute and chronic GVHD. Some T cells may be transferred from the graft donor. Sequenced material: PBMCs, taken approximately 360 days after allogeneic stem cell transplant with calcineurin inhibitor and methotrexate. The CDR3 is CAISSSDNEQFF. In DNA form, the CDR3 reads TGTGCCATCTCCTCCTCGGACAATGAGCAGTTCTTC.